Below are 27 T cell receptor beta chains sequenced from a single sample in a study of shared clonotypes between healthy human individuals. TCRdb keeps only in-frame clones here, not all; method: immunoSEQ multiplex PCR. The sample has about a million clones, around 74% seen once. The specimen was memory CD4+ T cells sorted from blood. The subset denotes: CD45RA-negative fraction. The receptors stem from a young man in good health.

This CDR3 is CASSQGRGGETQYF. CDR3 bases: TGTGCCAGTAGCCAGGGGAGAGGGGGGGAGACCCAGTACTTC. The J gene is TRBJ2-5, the V gene TRBV19; perhaps D is TRBD1 or TRBD2 (6 bases each). Trimming removed 6 bases from V and 5 bases from J, with 16 bases in between. Germline CDR1 LNHDA, CDR2 SQIVND (reference sequence). This CDR3 is built from 14 residues. Filled out from reference TRBV19 and TRBJ2-5, the complete variable domain reads DGGITQSPKYLFRKEGQNVTLSCEQNLNHDAMYWYRQDPGQGLRLIYYSQIVNDFQKGDIAEGYSVSREKKESFPLTVTSAQKNPTAFYLCASSQGRGGETQYFGPGTRLLVL.

V usage is TRBV25-1 and J usage is TRBJ1-3; 7 positions agree with TRBD1. The J segment lost 4 bases and the V segment lost 4 bases, leaving 7 bases of the junction unmatched. Germline-derived CDR1 and CDR2 are MGHDK and SYGVNS. The CDR3 extends over 15 amino acids. For the CDR3, the DNA is TGTGCCAGCAGTGCGACGACAGGGAACGGAAACACCATATATTTT. Amino acid sequence: CASSATTGNGNTIYF.

The genes are TRBV30 and TRBJ1-2; tentative D call: TRBD1 (5 bases). The CDR3 is made up of 12 amino acids. In germline, CDR1 is GTSNPN, CDR2 SVGIG (reference sequence). Trimming stripped 2 bases from V and 4 bases from J, with 8 bases between. CDR3 amino acids: CAWSRGGYGYTF. CDR3 sequence (DNA): TGTGCCTGGAGTAGGGGCGGCTATGGCTACACCTTC.

This chain links TRBV6-5 with TRBJ2-3, with D possibly being TRBD2 (6 bases). Germline V CDR1 and CDR2: MNHEY, SVGAGI. Trimming left V 4 bases short and J 2 bases short, with 10 bases between. There are 14 residues in the CDR3. As DNA, the CDR3 is TGTGCCAGCAGTTTGGGACTTCCCACAGATACGCAGTATTTT. Amino acids: CASSLGLPTDTQYF.

The chain uses TRBV11-2 and TRBJ1-3, with D maybe TRBD1 (5 bases). The CDR3 contains 15 residues. Germline CDR1 SGHAT, CDR2 FQNNGV. V lost 2 bases and J 0 bases, leaving 8 bases between the germline ends. CDR3 in amino acids: CASSLQGGSGNTIYF. CDR3 sequence (DNA): TGTGCCAGCAGCTTACAGGGCGGCTCTGGAAACACCATATATTTT.

As concerns this clone: An end of the junction differs from the germline gene, which may be a read error. This chain uses TRBV5-6 with TRBJ2-7, with TRBD2 matching 13 bases. CDR1 is SGHDT, CDR2 YYEEEE, per germline. CDR3 length equals 14 residues. The CDR3 nucleotides are TGTGCCAGCAGGGGACTAGCGGGATCCTTCGAGCAGTACTTC. This sequence encodes CASRGLAGSFEQYF.

This clone was counted between two and nine times. The CDR3 DNA is TGTGCCAGCAGCCAACGTAGGAACACTGAAGCTTTCTTT. Amino acids: CASSQRRNTEAFF. This sequence joins TRBV13 and TRBJ1-1, with D unclear. Trimming pared 5 bases from V and 1 base from J, leaving 8 bases between. In germline, CDR1 is PRHDT, CDR2 FYEKMQ (reference sequence). The CDR3 runs 13 residues.

The CDR3: CASSPMGNQPQHF. CDR3 sequence (DNA): TGTGCCAGCAGCCCGATGGGCAATCAGCCCCAGCATTTT. The gene calls are TRBV27 and TRBJ1-5; no firm D call. With 6 bases removed from V and 2 bases from J, the gap between germline ends came to 8 bases. Germline CDR1 and CDR2: MNHEY and SMNVEV (reference sequence). The CDR3 has 13 amino acids.

This chain links TRBV9 with TRBJ1-4; a possible D gene is TRBD1 (5 bases). V gave up 3 bases and J gave up 8 bases, with 14 bases separating them. The CDR3 has 14 residues. Germline V CDR1 and CDR2: SGDLS, YYNGEE. The CDR3 sequence: CASSGSGSYEKLFF. The CDR3 DNA reads as TGTGCCAGCAGCGGATCAGGGAGTTACGAAAAACTGTTTTTT.

In its sample, this clone was seen a few times. The chain links TRBV5-1 to TRBJ1-1, with 7 bases that match TRBD1. Trimming at V came to 4 bases and at J to 11 bases, leaving 8 bases not matched to a gene. Germline V gives CDR1 SGHRS, CDR2 YFSETQ. CDR3 length: 12 residues. In nucleotides, the CDR3 is TGCGCCAGCAGCCCCCAGGGGGGGGTCGCTTTCTTT. This encodes CASSPQGGVAFF.

This chain connects TRBV9 to TRBJ2-2; unclear D gene. CDR1 SGDLS and CDR2 YYNGEE come from the germline V gene. This CDR3 contains 17 residues. Trimming stripped 0 bases from V and 1 base from J, with 13 bases between. The CDR3 nucleotides read TGTGCCAGCAGCGTAGCCGCGGTGGGCGGGAACACCGGGGAGCTGTTTTTT. Protein product: CASSVAAVGGNTGELFF. Combining the CDR3 with reference TRBV9 and TRBJ2-2 gives the whole variable domain DSGVTQTPKHLITATGQRVTLRCSPRSGDLSVYWYQQSLDQGLQFLIQYYNGEERAKGNILERFSAQQFPDLHSELNLSSLELGDSALYFCASSVAAVGGNTGELFFGEGSRLTVL.

This clone was seen a single time. The CDR3 DNA sequence: TGTGCCAGCTCACGAGTAGGGCGGGGGCCCTACGAGCAGTACTTC. It translates to CASSRVGRGPYEQYF. The chain recombines TRBV18 with TRBJ2-7; possible D gene TRBD2, 7 bases. The CDR3 has 15 residues. The germline V and J ends were trimmed by 4 bases and 2 bases, with 15 bases remaining between them. Germline CDR1 KGHSH, CDR2 LQKENI.

A few counts support this clone. V usage is TRBV11-3 and J usage is TRBJ2-7; D gene ambiguous. V lost 1 base to trimming and J lost 3 bases, with 7 bases between them. The germline gives CDR1 SGHNT, CDR2 YENEEA. This CDR3 region has 13 residues. CDR3 in amino acids: CASSLVGNYEQYF. CDR3 in DNA: TGTGCCAGCAGCTTAGTCGGAAACTACGAGCAGTACTTC.

The V and J genes are TRBV20-1 and TRBJ1-1; TRBD1 is a possible D gene (6 bases). CDR1 is DFQATT and CDR2 is SNEGSKA in the germline V gene (reference sequence). This CDR3 is 11 amino acids long. The CDR3 bases are TGCAGCCTCCTAAAGGGGGAGGCAGCTTTCTTT. Amino acid sequence: CSLLKGEAAFF.

The chain uses TRBV6-4 and TRBJ1-1; TRBD1 might be the D (5 bases). Germline CDR1 reads MRHNA; CDR2 reads SNTAGT. The ends were cut back, 6 bases at V and 2 bases at J, with 10 bases in the middle. CDR3 length: 13 residues. The DNA for the CDR3 is TGTGCCAGCAGAATCGGGGCCAACACTGAAGCTTTCTTT. It translates to CASRIGANTEAFF.

This chain uses TRBV27 with TRBJ2-3; D is undetermined. From germline, CDR1 is MNHEY and CDR2 SMNVEV (reference sequence). The V end lost 5 bases, the J end lost 1 base, and 10 bases lay between the germline ends. The CDR3 is 14 residues long. As DNA, the CDR3 is TGTGCCAGCAGTAATCGGAACCGCACAGATACGCAGTATTTT. It codes for CASSNRNRTDTQYF.

The CDR3 nucleotides read TGTGCCAGTAGTAGGAGGGATTCGATGTATGGCTACACCTTC. Translating gives CASSRRDSMYGYTF. V gene TRBV19 combines with J gene TRBJ1-2, with unresolved D. V lost 4 bases, J lost 5 bases, and 14 bases lay in between. Germline lookup yields CDR1 LNHDA and CDR2 SQIVND (reference sequence). The CDR3 runs 14 residues.

This chain uses TRBV18 with TRBJ2-7; maybe TRBD1 (5 bases). V was clipped by 0 bases and J by 3 bases, with 9 bases between them. The CDR3 consists of 14 residues. The germline V gene encodes CDR1 KGHSH and CDR2 LQKENI. CDR3 sequence (DNA): TGTGCCAGCTCACCACCGGGGCTAGTCTACGAGCAGTACTTC. Residues: CASSPPGLVYEQYF.

The rearrangement uses TRBV11-3 and TRBJ2-3, with D perhaps matching TRBD2 (7 bases). Trimming left V 6 bases short and J 5 bases short, with 15 bases between. Per germline, CDR1 SGHNT and CDR2 YENEEA. CDR3 length: 14 residues. CDR3 coding DNA: TGTGCCAGCAGGGCTAGCGGAGGGGGAGATACGCAGTATTTT. Its protein product is CASRASGGGDTQYF.

This rearrangement joins TRBV6-4 to TRBJ1-5; D not resolved. CDR3 length: 15 residues. Germline CDR1 is MRHNA and CDR2 is SNTAGT. The V end was cut by 5 bases, the J end by 3 bases, with 14 bases between. The CDR3 reads CASSPTGLDNQPQHF. The CDR3, as DNA: TGTGCCAGCAGTCCTACCGGCCTGGACAATCAGCCCCAGCATTTT.

The chain recombines TRBV5-1 with TRBJ2-3; 9 bases align to TRBD1. The CDR3 covers 14 residues. V was pared by 4 bases and J by 4 bases, with 4 bases of the junction left unmatched. Per the germline V gene, CDR1 is SGHRS and CDR2 is YFSETQ. The chain's CDR3 is CASSVQGAADTQYF. As DNA, the CDR3 is TGCGCCAGCAGCGTACAGGGGGCGGCAGATACGCAGTATTTT.

In DNA form, the CDR3 reads TGTGCCAGCAGCCGTACCGTCGGGGAGCGGGGGATTCCAGATACGCAGTATTTT. Protein sequence: CASSRTVGERGIPDTQYF. The chain joins TRBV4-2 to TRBJ2-3; 8 bases line up with TRBD2. The CDR3 consists of 18 residues. The ends lost 4 bases at V and 4 bases at J; junction bases unmatched: 16. CDR1 is LGHNA and CDR2 is YNFKEQ in the germline V gene.

The V call is TRBV4-2, the J call TRBJ1-4, with a possible D match to TRBD1 (6 bases). Trimming took 2 bases from V and 8 from J, leaving 24 bases between them. CDR3 length equals 18 residues. Per the germline V gene, CDR1 is LGHNA and CDR2 is YNFKEQ. In nucleotides, the CDR3 is TGTGCCAGCAGCCAAACCTGGTTCACCAGGGGCGCCAGGGAAAAACTGTTTTTT. It encodes CASSQTWFTRGAREKLFF.

The CDR3 region has the DNA TGTGCAAGTCGTTTAACCTTTCTAGCGGGAGTATTCGGGGCCAACGTCCTGACTTTC. It yields the protein CASRLTFLAGVFGANVLTF. The chain combines TRBV12-2 with TRBJ2-6; the table's TRBD2 call for D was not verified on the DNA. TRBV12-2 is labeled a pseudogene. The CDR3 covers 19 residues.

The J gene is TRBJ2-6, the V gene TRBV30, with 7 bases aligning to TRBD1. The germline CDR1 and CDR2 sequences are GTSNPN and SVGIG (reference sequence). The J segment lost 0 bases and the V segment lost 1 base, leaving 3 bases of the junction unmatched. The CDR3 is 16 amino acids. CDR3 loop: CAWSETGVSGANVLTF. The CDR3 DNA follows: TGTGCCTGGAGTGAAACAGGGGTCTCTGGGGCCAACGTCCTGACTTTC.

This chain connects TRBV7-9 to TRBJ2-3; TRBD2 agrees at 7 bases. Trimming removed 5 bases from V and 2 bases from J; junction bases left unmatched: 7. Germline V gene lookup returns CDR1 SEHNR and CDR2 FQNEAQ (reference sequence). The CDR3 length is 15 residues. The DNA for the CDR3 is TGTGCCAGCAGCCGGGACTACCTACTCACAGATACGCAGTATTTT. It translates to CASSRDYLLTDTQYF.

This clone has more than one count but fewer than ten. This chain links TRBV5-1 with TRBJ2-1; D gene uncertain. Germline values: CDR1 SGHRS, CDR2 YFSETQ. Trimming left V 0 bases short and J 10 bases short, with 14 bases between. CDR3 length equals 14 residues. CDR3 sequence (DNA): TGCGCCAGCAGCTTGGCCCTAGGGCAGATAGAGCAGTTCTTC. Its protein is CASSLALGQIEQFF.